The 30 T cell receptor beta chains in this list originate from one sample, sequenced in a study of graft-versus-host responses after intestinal transplantation. Graft specimens yielded both intraepithelial and lamina propria lymphocytes. Generated by immunoSEQ multiplex PCR, the TCRdb table keeps only in-frame clones and is missing some. The sample holds 1,500 to 2,000 clones, approximately 83% seen once. This material consisted of ileum tissue, taken around 59 days after intestinal transplant. These receptors were collected from a human patient who received an intestinal transplant, so some T cells may come from the graft donor.

The chain uses TRBV12-5 and TRBJ1-2, with 11 bases that match TRBD1. Germline V lookup: CDR1 LGHNT, CDR2 FRNRAP. This CDR3 has 15 residues. Unmatched junction bases numbered 7, after V lost 0 bases and J lost 10 bases. CDR3 nucleotides: TGTGCTAGTGGTTTGGTGGGGGGGACAGGGGGTGTCTACACCTTC. This encodes CASGLVGGTGGVYTF.

The chain couples TRBV10-2 to TRBJ2-2; TRBD1 or TRBD2 may be the D gene (6 bases each). CDR1 WSHSY and CDR2 SAAADI come from the germline V gene. V dropped 7 bases and J dropped 7 bases, with 19 bases sitting between them. This CDR3 comprises 15 residues. CDR3 loop: CASKMERGAVGELFF. The CDR3 nucleotides read TGCGCCAGCAAAATGGAAAGGGGGGCAGTCGGGGAGCTGTTTTTT.

The chain links TRBV5-5 to TRBJ2-5, with a weak D call TRBD1 (5 bases). Trimming left V 1 base short and J 5 bases short, with 18 bases between. The CDR3 loop spans 16 amino acids. Germline V gene lookup returns CDR1 SGHKS and CDR2 YYEKEE (reference sequence). The CDR3 bases are TGTGCCAGCAGCTTGTATATCTTTCAGGGCTTCGAGACCCAGTACTTC. Its translation is CASSLYIFQGFETQYF. Together with reference TRBV5-5 and TRBJ2-5, the CDR3 gives the full variable domain: DAGVTQSPTHLIKTRGQQVTLRCSPISGHKSVSWYQQVLGQGPQFIFQYYEKEERGRGNFPDRFSARQFPNYSSELNVNALLLGDSALYLCASSLYIFQGFETQYFGPGTRLLVL.

This clone has only a few counts. The chain combines TRBV29-1 with TRBJ2-7; possible D gene TRBD2, 7 bases. This CDR3 is built from 14 residues. Trimming took off 4 bases at V and 1 base at J, with 14 bases between the two ends. Germline assignment: CDR1 SQVTM and CDR2 ANQGSEA. The CDR3, as DNA: TGCAGCGTTGCGGCGGGGGCCCCGTCCTACGAGCAGTACTTC. This encodes CSVAAGAPSYEQYF.

This chain links TRBV7-8 with TRBJ1-3; D may be TRBD1 (5 bases). The CDR3 spans 17 residues. Germline V gene data show CDR1 as SGHVS and CDR2 as FQNEAQ. The V end was cut by 3 bases, the J end by 7 bases, with 22 bases between. CDR3 sequence reads: CASSFQRGRAAQNTIYF. Here the CDR3 DNA reads TGTGCCAGCAGCTTTCAAAGGGGACGCGCGGCCCAGAACACCATATATTTT.

The CDR3 bases are TGTGCTAGTGCCCGACAGGAGTCCTCCCCCGGGGCGCAGTATTTT. Translated, it gives CASARQESSPGAQYF. The rearrangement joins TRBV12-5 to TRBJ2-3; D possibly corresponds to TRBD1 (6 bases). From germline, CDR1 is LGHNT and CDR2 FRNRAP. This CDR3 contains 15 residues. The V gene lost 7 bases and the J gene lost 10 bases, with 24 bases spanning the gap.

The rearrangement joins TRBV21-1 to TRBJ2-7; TRBD2 was called by the table and not checked on the DNA. TRBV21-1 is annotated as a pseudogene. The CDR3 is 18 residues long. CDR3 sequence: CASSAPLVVGIRVDEQYF. The DNA for the CDR3 is TGTGCCAGCAGCGCGCCGTTAGTCGTAGGCATTCGGGTGGACGAGCAGTACTTC.

V usage is TRBV7-9 and J usage is TRBJ2-5, with 9 bases fitting TRBD2. The CDR3 is made up of 16 amino acids. The J segment lost 6 bases and the V segment lost 5 bases, leaving 13 bases of the junction unmatched. In germline, CDR1 is SEHNR, CDR2 FQNEAQ (reference sequence). CDR3 residues: CASSPLLAGGPKTQYF. CDR3 nucleotides: TGTGCCAGCAGCCCCCTTTTGGCGGGGGGGCCCAAGACCCAGTACTTC.

This chain connects TRBV25-1 to TRBJ1-2; D gene uncertain. Trimming removed 4 bases from V and 1 base from J, with 13 bases in between. Germline V gene data show CDR1 as MGHDK and CDR2 as SYGVNS. CDR3 length equals 15 residues. The CDR3 DNA reads TGTGCCAGCAGTGCATCGGTAGGCAGTAACTATGGCTACACCTTC. Encoded protein: CASSASVGSNYGYTF.

The V gene is TRBV6-5, the J gene TRBJ1-6, with 9 bases fitting TRBD1. Germline V lookup: CDR1 MNHEY, CDR2 SVGAGI. Trimming took 6 bases from V and 5 from J; bases not matched to a gene: 5. This CDR3 spans 15 amino acids. The CDR3: CASRGTGTNNSPLHF. In DNA form, the CDR3 reads TGTGCCAGCAGAGGGACAGGGACCAATAATTCACCCCTCCACTTT.

The chain links TRBV5-1 to TRBJ2-1; 11 positions agree with TRBD2. Germline V lookup: CDR1 SGHRS, CDR2 YFSETQ. CDR3 length equals 16 residues. V shed 7 bases, J shed 3 bases, and the junction held 9 bases outside the gene matches. This CDR3 is CASLGPSGGLYNEQFF. The CDR3 DNA sequence: TGCGCCAGCTTGGGCCCTAGCGGGGGGCTCTACAATGAGCAGTTCTTC.

The chain joins TRBV28 to TRBJ2-7, with D maybe TRBD2 (5 bases). The germline gives CDR1 MDHEN, CDR2 SYDVKM. The CDR3 contains 16 residues. The V and J ends lost 1 base and 3 bases respectively, with 16 bases between them. DNA for the CDR3: TGTGCCAGCAGTTTATCTATCGGGAAAGGAGGCTACGAGCAGTACTTC. Its translation: CASSLSIGKGGYEQYF.

This chain connects TRBV6-5 to TRBJ2-2; D possibly corresponds to TRBD2 (6 bases). The V end was cut by 4 bases, the J end by 0 bases, with 12 bases between. Per the germline V gene, CDR1 is MNHEY and CDR2 is SVGAGI. CDR3 size: 16 residues. This chain's CDR3 is CASSLLANANTGELFF. As DNA, the CDR3 is TGTGCCAGCAGTTTACTAGCCAACGCGAACACCGGGGAGCTGTTTTTT.

The chain joins TRBV6-1 to TRBJ1-5; D is undetermined. The CDR3 has 13 amino acids. Trimming left V 6 bases short and J 1 base short, with 7 bases between. CDR1 is MNHNS, CDR2 SASEGT, per germline. In nucleotides, the CDR3 is TGTGCCAGCAGGATAGACAGCAATCAGCCCCAGCATTTT. It translates to CASRIDSNQPQHF.

The rearrangement links TRBV30 to TRBJ1-2, with a weak D call TRBD1 (6 bases). The CDR3 length is 13 residues. Germline CDR1 GTSNPN, CDR2 SVGIG (reference sequence). The germline V and J ends were trimmed by 0 bases and 4 bases, with 9 bases remaining between them. This CDR3 is CAWSVKGVYGYTF. The CDR3 DNA reads as TGTGCCTGGAGTGTAAAGGGGGTCTATGGCTACACCTTC.

The V and J genes are TRBV5-1 and TRBJ1-1; D gene unclear. The CDR3 runs to 13 residues. Per the germline V gene, CDR1 is SGHRS and CDR2 is YFSETQ. Trimming shortened V by 4 bases and J by 4 bases, and 11 bases separated the two germline ends. The CDR3 DNA sequence: TGCGCCAGCAGCGCGATCACGGGCACTGAAGCTTTCTTT. Protein product: CASSAITGTEAFF.

This chain connects TRBV6-4 to TRBJ2-2; D remains ambiguous. In germline, CDR1 is MRHNA, CDR2 SNTAGT. Trimming took off 4 bases at V and 1 base at J, with 4 bases between the two ends. This CDR3 region has 13 residues. CDR3 in DNA: TGTGCCAGCAGTGCAGGGAACACCGGGGAGCTGTTTTTT. Translation: CASSAGNTGELFF.

The chain is built from TRBV27 and TRBJ1-2, with D perhaps TRBD1 (6 bases). The V gene lost 6 bases and the J gene lost 2 bases, with 16 bases spanning the gap. Germline V gene sequence: CDR1 MNHEY, CDR2 SMNVEV (reference sequence). The CDR3 sequence is 15 residues long. DNA for the CDR3: TGTGCCAGCAGAGGCAGGGGAGGTCTGAACTATGGCTACACCTTC. Amino acid sequence: CASRGRGGLNYGYTF.

This CDR3 reads CASSPTSSSYNEQFF. The DNA of the CDR3 is TGTGCCAGCAGCCCCACATCAAGCTCCTACAATGAGCAGTTCTTC. The rearrangement joins TRBV7-7 to TRBJ2-1; D remains ambiguous. Between the trimmed V and J ends, which lost 5 bases and 0 bases, there was a span of 11 bases. The CDR3 sequence is 15 residues long. The germline CDR1 and CDR2 sequences are SSHAT and FNYEAQ (reference sequence).

This clone was detected once. The chain combines TRBV15 with TRBJ2-4; perhaps TRBD2 as D (6 bases). This CDR3 spans 15 amino acids. Germline values: CDR1 LNHNV, CDR2 YYDKDF (reference sequence). V lost 3 bases, J lost 4 bases, and 13 bases lay in between. In DNA, the CDR3 is TGTGCCACCAGCAGCCCAGGGACTGGAAAAAACATTCAGTACTTC. As protein: CATSSPGTGKNIQYF.

This chain links TRBV7-9 with TRBJ2-7; TRBD2 might be the D (6 bases). This CDR3 has 15 residues. Deletions cut 3 bases from V and 3 bases from J, with 15 bases between. In germline, CDR1 is SEHNR, CDR2 FQNEAQ (reference sequence). The CDR3 is CASSFAGGTFYEQYF. The CDR3 DNA sequence: TGTGCCAGCAGCTTCGCTGGAGGGACCTTCTACGAGCAGTACTTC.

The V and J genes are TRBV5-1 and TRBJ2-2; 7 nucleotides match TRBD1. V gave up 4 bases and J gave up 0 bases; unmatched junction bases: 6. The CDR3 spans 16 residues. CDR1 SGHRS and CDR2 YFSETQ come from the germline V gene. In DNA, the CDR3 is TGCGCCAGCAGCGTATCCGGGACAGCGAACACCGGGGAGCTGTTTTTT. As protein: CASSVSGTANTGELFF.

This chain links TRBV2 with TRBJ2-2; 9 positions agree with TRBD1. The V gene's germline CDR1 is SNHLY and CDR2 FYNNEI. The trim removed 9 bases at V and 3 bases at J, leaving 5 bases unmatched. The CDR3 totals 14 residues. CDR3 in amino acids: CASRDRGYTGELFF. DNA for the CDR3: TGTGCCAGTAGAGACAGGGGGTACACCGGGGAGCTGTTTTTT.

The CDR3 is CASSPGQSSNIQYF. The CDR3 DNA sequence: TGTGCCAGCAGCCCGGGACAGTCCTCAAACATTCAGTACTTC. The chain uses TRBV11-1 and TRBJ2-4; 7 bases line up with TRBD1. V was pared by 5 bases and J by 6 bases, with 7 bases of the junction left unmatched. Germline V CDR1 and CDR2: SGHAT, FQDESV (reference sequence). The CDR3 covers 14 residues.

For the CDR3, the DNA is TGTGCCAGCAGTTACTCGGAGACACCTAACTATGGCTACACCTTC. Residues: CASSYSETPNYGYTF. The chain links TRBV6-5 to TRBJ1-2; D is unclear. With 0 bases removed from V and 0 bases from J, the gap between germline ends came to 8 bases. Germline lookup yields CDR1 MNHEY and CDR2 SVGAGI. The CDR3 has 15 residues.

The chain is built from TRBV6-6 and TRBJ2-7, with a possible D match to TRBD1 (5 bases). From germline, CDR1 is MNHNY and CDR2 SVGAGI (reference sequence). Trimming removed 5 bases at V and 2 bases at J, with 10 bases between. CDR3 length: 13 residues. CDR3 DNA: TGTGCCAGCAGTGACAGCGTTACCTACGAGCAGTACTTC. This encodes CASSDSVTYEQYF.

The gene calls are TRBV6-1 and TRBJ1-6, with D perhaps TRBD1 (5 bases). V lost 7 bases, J lost 9 bases, and 19 bases lay in between. CDR3 size: 15 residues. CDR1 MNHNS and CDR2 SASEGT come from the germline V gene. As DNA, the CDR3 is TGTGCCAGCATGTGGGGCGAGGAGGGGAGTTCACCCCTCCACTTT. Translated: CASMWGEEGSSPLHF.

The chain links TRBV28 to TRBJ1-1, with D unclear. The CDR3 runs 15 residues. CDR1 is MDHEN, CDR2 SYDVKM, per germline. The V end lost 1 base, the J end lost 3 bases, and 12 bases lay between the germline ends. CDR3 region: CASSLSRIWDTEAFF. In DNA form, the CDR3 reads TGTGCCAGCAGTTTATCGCGGATTTGGGACACTGAAGCTTTCTTT.

In nucleotides, the CDR3 is TGTGCCACCAGCACCATGGACAGTCAAGAGACCCAGTACTTC. It specifies CATSTMDSQETQYF. The chain combines TRBV15 with TRBJ2-5; possibly TRBD1 for D (6 bases). V was clipped by 4 bases and J by 2 bases, with 11 bases between them. CDR3 size: 14 residues. From germline, CDR1 is LNHNV and CDR2 YYDKDF (reference sequence).

The chain couples TRBV6-5 to TRBJ1-2; D ambiguous. This CDR3 is 16 amino acids long. Per the germline V gene, CDR1 is MNHEY and CDR2 is SVGAGI. The germline V and J ends were trimmed by 0 bases and 3 bases, with 14 bases remaining between them. The CDR3 nucleotides read TGTGCCAGCAGTTACTCGAACAAGGATCGATACTATGGCTACACCTTC. It translates to CASSYSNKDRYYGYTF.